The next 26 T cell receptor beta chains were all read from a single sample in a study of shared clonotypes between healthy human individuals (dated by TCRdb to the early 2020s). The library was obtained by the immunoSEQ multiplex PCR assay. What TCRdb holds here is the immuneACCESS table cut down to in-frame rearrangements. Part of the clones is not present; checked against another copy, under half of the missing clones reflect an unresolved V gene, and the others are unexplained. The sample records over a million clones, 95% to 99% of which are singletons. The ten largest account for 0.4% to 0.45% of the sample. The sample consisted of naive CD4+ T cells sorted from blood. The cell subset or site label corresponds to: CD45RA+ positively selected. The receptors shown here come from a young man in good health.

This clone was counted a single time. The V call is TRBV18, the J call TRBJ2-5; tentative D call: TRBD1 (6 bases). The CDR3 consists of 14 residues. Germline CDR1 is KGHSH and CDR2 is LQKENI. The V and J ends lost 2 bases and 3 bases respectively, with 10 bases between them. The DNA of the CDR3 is TGTGCCAGCTCACCAGCAGGGGCCGAAGAGACCCAGTACTTC. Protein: CASSPAGAEETQYF.

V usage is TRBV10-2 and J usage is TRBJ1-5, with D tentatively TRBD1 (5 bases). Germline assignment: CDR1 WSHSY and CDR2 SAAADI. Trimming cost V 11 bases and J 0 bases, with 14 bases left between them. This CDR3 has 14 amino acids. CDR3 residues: CAAGTGGSNQPQHF. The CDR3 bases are TGCGCCGCGGGGACGGGGGGTAGCAATCAGCCCCAGCATTTT.

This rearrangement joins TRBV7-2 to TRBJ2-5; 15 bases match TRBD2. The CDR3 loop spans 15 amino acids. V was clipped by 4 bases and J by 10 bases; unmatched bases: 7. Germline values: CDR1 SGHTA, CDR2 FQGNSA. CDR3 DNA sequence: TGTGCCAGCAGCTGGGGACTAGCGGGAGGAAGGGACCAGTACTTC. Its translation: CASSWGLAGGRDQYF.

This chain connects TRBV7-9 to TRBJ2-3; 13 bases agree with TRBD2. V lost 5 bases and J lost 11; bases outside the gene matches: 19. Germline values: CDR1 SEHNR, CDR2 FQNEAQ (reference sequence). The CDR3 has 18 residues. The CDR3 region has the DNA TGTGCCAGCAGCCGTGGGTCGGGACTAGCGGGACCCAGGTCGAAGCAGTATTTT. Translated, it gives CASSRGSGLAGPRSKQYF.

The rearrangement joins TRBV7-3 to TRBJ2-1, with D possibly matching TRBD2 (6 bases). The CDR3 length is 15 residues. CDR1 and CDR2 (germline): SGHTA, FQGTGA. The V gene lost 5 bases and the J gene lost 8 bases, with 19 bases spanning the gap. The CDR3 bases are TGTGCCAGCAGCCCACGGGGAGGAGAGACCGATGAGCAGTTCTTC. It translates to CASSPRGGETDEQFF.

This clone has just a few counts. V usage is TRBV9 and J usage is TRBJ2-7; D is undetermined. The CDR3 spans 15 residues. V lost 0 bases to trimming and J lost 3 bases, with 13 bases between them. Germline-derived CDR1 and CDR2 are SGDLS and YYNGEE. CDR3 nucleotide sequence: TGTGCCAGCAGCGTAGCTCACCAGCCAGTCTACGAGCAGTACTTC. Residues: CASSVAHQPVYEQYF.

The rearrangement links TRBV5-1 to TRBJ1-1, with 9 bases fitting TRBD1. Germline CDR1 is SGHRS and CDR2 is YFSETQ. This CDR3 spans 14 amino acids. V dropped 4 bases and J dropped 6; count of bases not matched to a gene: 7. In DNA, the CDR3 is TGCGCCAGCAGCAGGGGACAGGGAGCCGCTGAAGCTTTCTTT. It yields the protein CASSRGQGAAEAFF.

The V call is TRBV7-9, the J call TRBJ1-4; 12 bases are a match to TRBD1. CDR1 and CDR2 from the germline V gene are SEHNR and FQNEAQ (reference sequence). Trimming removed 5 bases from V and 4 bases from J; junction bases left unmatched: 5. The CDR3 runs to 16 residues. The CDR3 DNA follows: TGTGCCAGCAGCCGGGACAGGGGGCAGGGTAATGAAAAACTGTTTTTT. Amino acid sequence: CASSRDRGQGNEKLFF.

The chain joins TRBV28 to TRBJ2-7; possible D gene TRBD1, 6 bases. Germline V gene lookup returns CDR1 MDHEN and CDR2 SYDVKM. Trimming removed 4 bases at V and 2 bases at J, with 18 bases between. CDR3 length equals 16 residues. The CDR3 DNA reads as TGTGCCAGCAGTTGGTGGGAACAGGGAAGAACCTACGAGCAGTACTTC. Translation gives CASSWWEQGRTYEQYF.

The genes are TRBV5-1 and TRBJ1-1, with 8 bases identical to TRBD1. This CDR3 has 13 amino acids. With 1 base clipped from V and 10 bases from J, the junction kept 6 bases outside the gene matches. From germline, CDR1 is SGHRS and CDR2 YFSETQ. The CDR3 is CASSLMGQAVAFF. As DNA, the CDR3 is TGCGCCAGCAGCTTGATGGGACAGGCAGTAGCTTTCTTT.

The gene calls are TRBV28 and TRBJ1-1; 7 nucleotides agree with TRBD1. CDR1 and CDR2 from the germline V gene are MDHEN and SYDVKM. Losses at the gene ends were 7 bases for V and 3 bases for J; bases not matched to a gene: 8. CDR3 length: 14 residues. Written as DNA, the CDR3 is TGTGCCAGCAACCCACAGGGGACGGACACTGAAGCTTTCTTT. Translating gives CASNPQGTDTEAFF.

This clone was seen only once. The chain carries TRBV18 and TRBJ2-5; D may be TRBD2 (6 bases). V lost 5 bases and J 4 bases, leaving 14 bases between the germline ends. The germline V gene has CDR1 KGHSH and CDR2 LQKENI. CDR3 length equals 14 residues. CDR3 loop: CASSAGGNAETQYF. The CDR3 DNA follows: TGTGCCAGCTCAGCCGGCGGGAATGCAGAGACCCAGTACTTC.

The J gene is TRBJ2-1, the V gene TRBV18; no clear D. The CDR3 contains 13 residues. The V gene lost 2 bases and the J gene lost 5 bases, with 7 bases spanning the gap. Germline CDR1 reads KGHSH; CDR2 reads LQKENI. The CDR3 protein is CASSPKYNNEQFF. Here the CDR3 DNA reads TGTGCCAGCTCACCAAAATACAACAATGAGCAGTTCTTC.

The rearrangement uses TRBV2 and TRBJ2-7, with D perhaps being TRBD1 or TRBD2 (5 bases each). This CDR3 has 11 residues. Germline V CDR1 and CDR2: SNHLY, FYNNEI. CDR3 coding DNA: TGTGCCAGCAGGGCCGGGACGGAGGATCGGGTC. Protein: CASRAGTEDRV.

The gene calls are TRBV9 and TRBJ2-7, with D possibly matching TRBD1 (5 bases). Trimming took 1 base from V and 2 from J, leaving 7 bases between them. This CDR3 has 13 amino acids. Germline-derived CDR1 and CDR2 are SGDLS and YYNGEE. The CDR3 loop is CASSVRQTYEQYF. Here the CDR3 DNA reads TGTGCCAGCAGCGTAAGACAGACCTACGAGCAGTACTTC.

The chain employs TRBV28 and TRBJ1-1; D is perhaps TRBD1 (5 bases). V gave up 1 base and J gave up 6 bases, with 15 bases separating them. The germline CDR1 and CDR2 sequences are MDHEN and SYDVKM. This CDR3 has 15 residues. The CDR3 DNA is TGTGCCAGCAGTTTATATACAGGCCCTCCCGCTGAAGCTTTCTTT. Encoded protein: CASSLYTGPPAEAFF.

This CDR3 reads CASRRGQGREWDTQYF. The CDR3 bases are TGTGCCAGCAGACGCGGCCAGGGGCGGGAGTGGGATACGCAGTATTTT. This sequence joins TRBV27 and TRBJ2-3; maybe TRBD2 (7 bases). The CDR3 covers 16 residues. Trimming pared 6 bases from V and 6 bases from J, leaving 22 bases between. Per germline, CDR1 MNHEY and CDR2 SMNVEV (reference sequence).

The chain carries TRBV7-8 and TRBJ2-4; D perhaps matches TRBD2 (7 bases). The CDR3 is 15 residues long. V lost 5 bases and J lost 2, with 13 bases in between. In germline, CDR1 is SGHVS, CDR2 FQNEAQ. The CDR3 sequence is CASSPEGGTKNIQYF. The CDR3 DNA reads TGTGCCAGCAGCCCCGAGGGGGGGACCAAAAACATTCAGTACTTC.

The CDR3 sequence: CASSIDSTGELFF. For the CDR3, the DNA is TGTGCCAGCAGTATCGACTCGACCGGGGAGCTGTTTTTT. The chain combines TRBV28 with TRBJ2-2; D not resolved. V lost 5 bases, J lost 5 bases, and 9 bases lay in between. This CDR3 spans 13 amino acids. Germline CDR1 MDHEN, CDR2 SYDVKM.

CDR3 residues: CAWRGDTGELFF. The CDR3 nucleotides read TGTGCCTGGAGGGGGGACACCGGGGAGCTGTTTTTT. The V gene is TRBV30, the J gene TRBJ2-2; D could derive from TRBD1 or TRBD2 (5 bases each). The germline V gene encodes CDR1 GTSNPN and CDR2 SVGIG (reference sequence). Trimming cost V 3 bases and J 3 bases, with 5 bases left between them. The CDR3 has 12 amino acids.

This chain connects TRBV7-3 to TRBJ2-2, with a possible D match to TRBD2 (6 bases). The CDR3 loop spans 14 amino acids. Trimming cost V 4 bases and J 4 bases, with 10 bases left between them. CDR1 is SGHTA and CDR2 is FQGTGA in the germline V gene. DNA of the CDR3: TGTGCCAGCAGCTGGGACTCATCCACCGGGGAGCTGTTTTTT. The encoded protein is CASSWDSSTGELFF.

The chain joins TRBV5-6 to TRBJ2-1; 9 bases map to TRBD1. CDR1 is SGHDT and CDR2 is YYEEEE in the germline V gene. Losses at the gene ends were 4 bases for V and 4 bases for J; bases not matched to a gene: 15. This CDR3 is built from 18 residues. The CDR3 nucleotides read TGTGCCAGCAGCGGTGGGGCCTTAGGACAGGGGAGATACAATGAGCAGTTCTTC. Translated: CASSGGALGQGRYNEQFF.

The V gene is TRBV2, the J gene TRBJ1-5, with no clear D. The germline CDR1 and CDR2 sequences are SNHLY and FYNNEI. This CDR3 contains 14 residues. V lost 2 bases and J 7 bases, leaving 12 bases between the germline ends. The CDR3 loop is CASSEKAAGQPQHF. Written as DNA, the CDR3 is TGTGCCAGCAGTGAAAAGGCCGCTGGCCAGCCCCAGCATTTT.

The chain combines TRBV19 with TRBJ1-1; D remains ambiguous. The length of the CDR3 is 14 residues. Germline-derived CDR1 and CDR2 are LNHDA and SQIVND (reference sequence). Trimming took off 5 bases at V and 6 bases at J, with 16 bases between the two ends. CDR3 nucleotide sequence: TGTGCCAGTAGTGTCCGGGAGCCTCTGGCTGAAGCTTTCTTT. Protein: CASSVREPLAEAFF.

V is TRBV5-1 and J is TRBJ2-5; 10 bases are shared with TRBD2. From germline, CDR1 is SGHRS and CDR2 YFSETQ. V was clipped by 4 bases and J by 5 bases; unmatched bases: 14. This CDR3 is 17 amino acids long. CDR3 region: CASSPGPLAGVGETQYF. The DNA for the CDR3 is TGCGCCAGCAGCCCGGGGCCCCTAGCGGGAGTGGGGGAGACCCAGTACTTC.

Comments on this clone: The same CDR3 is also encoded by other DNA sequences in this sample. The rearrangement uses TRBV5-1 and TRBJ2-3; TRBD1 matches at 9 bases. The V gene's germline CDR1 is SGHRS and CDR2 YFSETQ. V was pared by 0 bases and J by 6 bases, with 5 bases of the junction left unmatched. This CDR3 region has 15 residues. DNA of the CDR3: TGCGCCAGCAGCTTGGGCGGGACAGGGTCGGATACGCAGTATTTT. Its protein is CASSLGGTGSDTQYF. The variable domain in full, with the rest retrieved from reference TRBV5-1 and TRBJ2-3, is KAGVTQTPRYLIKTRGQQVTLSCSPISGHRSVSWYQQTPGQGLQFLFEYFSETQRNKGNFPGRFSGRQFSNSRSEMNVSTLELGDSALYLCASSLGGTGSDTQYFGPGTRLTVL.